The 24 T cell receptor beta chains listed next were all sequenced from one sample in a study of Graves' ophthalmopathy and Graves' hyperthyroidism. RNA transcripts provided the template for amplifying TCR beta CDR3 regions. The workflow started with a first-round RT-PCR run with HTBI primers and then moved on to a second-round multiplex PCR. TCRdb re-called the multiplex PCR reads through MiXCR, storing one row per CDR3 protein. The table includes approximately 700,000 distinct CDR3 sequences, around 40% detected once. The source material was peripheral blood. The receptors originated from an adult man with Graves' ophthalmopathy.

This chain joins TRBV7-2 and TRBJ2-7; D gene uncertain. The CDR3 is 15 amino acids. Germline V gene sequence: CDR1 SGHTA, CDR2 FQGNSA. Trimming pared 0 bases from V and 7 bases from J, leaving 16 bases between. The CDR3 loop reads CASSLAARNTGEQYF. The CDR3 DNA sequence: TGTGCCAGCAGCTTAGCGGCGCGGAACACCGGGGAGCAGTACTTC.

The rearrangement joins TRBV14 to TRBJ2-7; possibly TRBD2 for D (6 bases). V gave up 2 bases and J gave up 6 bases, with 14 bases separating them. Germline-derived CDR1 and CDR2 are SGHDN and FVKESK. This CDR3 comprises 14 residues. CDR3 in amino acids: CASSQWRGGSEQYF. The DNA of the CDR3 is TGTGCCAGCAGCCAATGGAGGGGCGGCTCCGAGCAGTACTTC.

The V gene is TRBV6-5, the J gene TRBJ1-1; 7 positions match TRBD1. The CDR3 extends over 18 amino acids. With V trimmed by 0 bases and J by 5 bases, 15 bases remained unmatched. CDR1 is MNHEY and CDR2 is SVGAGI in the germline V gene. The CDR3 DNA reads as TGTGCCAGCAGTTACTCATTCACAGGGGCGGCATATAGTACTGAAGCTTTCTTT. Its protein is CASSYSFTGAAYSTEAFF.

This clonotype came up a few times. The chain recombines TRBV2 with TRBJ2-5; D unclear. CDR1 is SNHLY, CDR2 FYNNEI, per germline. The CDR3 is made up of 15 amino acids. V gave up 6 bases and J gave up 1 base, with 15 bases separating them. CDR3 coding DNA: TGTGCCAGCAGACCTAACCGACAACGCCAAGAGACCCAGTACTTC. Its protein product is CASRPNRQRQETQYF.

With regard to this clonotype: An end of the junction does not agree with germline; a read error may underlie this. The V and J genes are TRBV29-1 and TRBJ1-2; TRBD1 agrees at 10 bases. The germline V gene encodes CDR1 SQVTM and CDR2 ANQGSEA. The CDR3 sequence is 15 residues long. CDR3 coding DNA: TGTGCCTGGAGTAGAGGAGGACAGGGGGATTTCGGCTACACCTTC. Amino acids: CAWSRGGQGDFGYTF.

This clonotype came up a few times. This rearrangement joins TRBV24-1 to TRBJ1-5, with unresolved D. Germline V CDR1 and CDR2: KGHDR, SFDVKD. The CDR3 is 15 amino acids. V lost 11 bases and J lost 6, with 22 bases in between. CDR3 amino acids: CASSSSGRNLQPQHF. The CDR3 DNA is TGTGCCAGCAGCTCCTCCGGCAGGAACCTTCAGCCCCAGCATTTT.

V gene TRBV29-1 combines with J gene TRBJ1-1; 7 bases agree with TRBD1. CDR3 size: 12 residues. The germline CDR1 and CDR2 sequences are SQVTM and ANQGSEA. V was clipped by 6 bases and J by 10 bases; unmatched bases: 11. The DNA for the CDR3 is TGCAGCGTCTCGACGGACAGGTCGGCAGCTTTCTTT. This encodes CSVSTDRSAAFF.

There are many counts of this clonotype. This chain links TRBV29-1 with TRBJ1-5; the D gene is possibly TRBD1 (6 bases). This CDR3 comprises 16 residues. Trimming pared 0 bases from V and 6 bases from J, leaving 18 bases between. Germline CDR1 reads SQVTM; CDR2 reads ANQGSEA. The CDR3 loop is CSVEENREYNCQPQHF. The CDR3 DNA is TGCAGCGTTGAAGAAAACAGGGAATATAATTGTCAGCCCCAGCATTTT. Looking up the rest from reference TRBV29-1 and TRBJ1-5 gives the full variable domain: SAVISQKPSRDICQRGTSLTIQCQVDSQVTMMFWYRQQPGQSLTLIATANQGSEATYESGFVIDKFPISRPNLTFSTLTVSNMSPEDSSIYLCSVEENREYNCQPQHFGDGTRLSIL.

This clonotype came up a few times. This chain uses TRBV7-9 with TRBJ1-1, with D possibly being TRBD1 (5 bases). Germline CDR1 is SEHNR and CDR2 is FQNEAQ (reference sequence). Trimming pared 4 bases from V and 4 bases from J, leaving 10 bases between. There are 13 residues in the CDR3. Here the CDR3 DNA reads TGTGCCAGCAGCTCCGGGGGTAGCACTGAAGCTTTCTTT. Its protein is CASSSGGSTEAFF.

The chain links TRBV7-9 to TRBJ1-2, with 7 nucleotides matching TRBD1. Germline loops: CDR1 SEHNR, CDR2 FQNEAQ (reference sequence). The CDR3 has 15 amino acids. After removal of 3 bases from V and 2 bases from J, the junction contained 6 bases not matched to a gene. The CDR3 nucleotides read TGTGCCAGCAGCTTGGCAGGGGGGAACAACTATGGCTACACCTTC. As protein: CASSLAGGNNYGYTF.

This clonotype was observed many times. The chain uses TRBV29-1 and TRBJ1-2; TRBD1 matches 10 bases. J lost 5 bases, V lost 4 bases, and 7 bases had no gene match. The germline CDR1 and CDR2 sequences are SQVTM and ANQGSEA. The CDR3 consists of 14 residues. The CDR3 spells CSVGRDRGEYGYTF. The CDR3, as DNA: TGCAGCGTTGGGAGGGACAGGGGAGAATATGGCTACACCTTC.

Concerning this clonotype itself: A much larger clone differs from this one at a single base, so this may be a read error. J is TRBJ2-7 and V is TRBV7-9; maybe TRBD2 (5 bases). The CDR3 loop spans 12 amino acids. Per germline, CDR1 SEHNR and CDR2 FQNEAQ (reference sequence). The CDR3 loop is CASSPASGVTGF. In DNA form, the CDR3 reads TGTGCCAGCAGCCCTGCTTCCGGGGTCACGGGCTTC.

The chain is built from TRBV5-4 and TRBJ1-5, with a possible D match to TRBD1 (5 bases). The germline V gene has CDR1 SGHNT and CDR2 YYREEE (reference sequence). Trimming pared 6 bases from V and 6 bases from J, leaving 13 bases between. This CDR3 has 13 residues. CDR3 amino acids: CASTTVRIQPQHF. DNA of the CDR3: TGTGCCAGCACGACAGTCCGGATTCAGCCCCAGCATTTT.

As for this clonotype: A much larger clone lies a single base off, so this may be a read error. The rearrangement joins TRBV10-3 to TRBJ1-1; TRBD1 is a possible D gene (6 bases). The CDR3 has 12 residues. The V gene lost 10 bases and the J gene lost 4 bases, with 13 bases spanning the gap. CDR1 ENHRY and CDR2 SYGVKD come from the germline V gene. CDR3 protein: CATGAGVTEAFF. The CDR3 DNA reads TGTGCCACCGGGGCAGGGGTCACTGAAGCTTTCTTT.

The J gene is TRBJ2-7, the V gene TRBV7-9, with 7 bases identical to TRBD1. This CDR3 has 16 residues. Per the germline V gene, CDR1 is SEHNR and CDR2 is FQNEAQ (reference sequence). V lost 1 base and J lost 2; bases outside the gene matches: 8. In nucleotides, the CDR3 is TGTGCCAGCAGCTTAGTCCCGGGACAGACTACCTACGAGCAGTACTTC. This sequence encodes CASSLVPGQTTYEQYF.

The rearrangement links TRBV7-2 to TRBJ2-7, with 8 bases aligning to TRBD2. Germline assignment: CDR1 SGHTA and CDR2 FQGNSA. V was clipped by 4 bases and J by 2 bases; unmatched bases: 7. The CDR3 is 15 residues long. CDR3 protein: CASSSGGRGTYEQYF. In DNA form, the CDR3 reads TGTGCCAGCAGCTCGGGGGGGAGAGGGACCTACGAGCAGTACTTC.

This clonotype appeared a few times. The genes are TRBV25-1 and TRBJ1-2; D is uncertain. The germline gives CDR1 MGHDK, CDR2 SYGVNS. V lost 5 bases and J lost 3, with 10 bases in between. CDR3 length: 13 amino acids. The CDR3 sequence: CASSLRGYYGYTF. The CDR3 region has the DNA TGTGCCAGCAGTTTAAGAGGGTACTATGGCTACACCTTC.

This clonotype was detected a few times. The chain carries TRBV6-4 and TRBJ1-1; D gene unclear. The CDR3 loop spans 11 amino acids. The ends were cut back, 6 bases at V and 8 bases at J, with 10 bases in the middle. CDR1 and CDR2 from the germline V gene are MRHNA and SNTAGT. The chain's CDR3 is CASRTPQEAFF. The DNA of the CDR3 is TGTGCCAGCAGAACACCCCAGGAAGCTTTCTTT.

This chain uses TRBV7-2 with TRBJ2-2; D not certain. CDR3 length: 15 amino acids. Germline V CDR1 and CDR2: SGHTA, FQGNSA. Trimming took off 4 bases at V and 2 bases at J, with 11 bases between the two ends. Written as DNA, the CDR3 is TGTGCCAGCAGCTCATTTTCGGGCAACACCGGGGAGCTGTTTTTT. Translated, it gives CASSSFSGNTGELFF.

The CDR3 spells CASSCRGGGETQYF. The CDR3 DNA follows: TGTGCCAGCAGTTGTCGAGGGGGCGGTGAGACCCAGTACTTC. The chain has TRBV25-1 and TRBJ2-5; 7 nucleotides match TRBD1. CDR1 and CDR2 (germline): MGHDK, SYGVNS. Germline trimming cut 5 bases from V and 5 bases from J; bases unmatched to any gene: 8. The CDR3 is made up of 14 amino acids. Variable domain in full (rest from reference TRBV25-1 and TRBJ2-5): EADIYQTPRYLVIGTGKKITLECSQTMGHDKMYWYQQDPGMELHLIHYSYGVNSTEKGDLSSESTVSRIRTEHFPLTLESARPSHTSQYLCASSCRGGGETQYFGPGTRLLVL.

This clonotype was recorded many times. V is TRBV12-3 or TRBV12-4 and J is TRBJ1-3; D is possibly TRBD1 (5 bases). V was shortened by 3 bases and J by 1 base, with 10 bases between the two germline ends. The CDR3 length is 15 residues. This CDR3 is CASSFGTGSGNTIYF. The DNA for the CDR3 is TGTGCCAGCAGTTTCGGGACGGGATCTGGAAACACCATATATTTT.

About this clonotype: This sequence may be a read error, since a much larger clone differs from it by one base. V gene TRBV7-9 combines with J gene TRBJ1-4; D uncertain. Germline-derived CDR1 and CDR2 are SEHNR and FQNEAQ (reference sequence). The CDR3 contains 12 residues. The CDR3 region has the DNA TGTGCCAGCAGCTTACAGGATGAAATACTGTTTTTT. This gives the protein CASSLQDEILFF.

The table lists this clonotype with a few counts. The CDR3 DNA reads as TGTGCCAGCAGCTTGGGTCGGGGACAGCGTCTGCAGCCCCAGCATTTT. It yields the protein CASSLGRGQRLQPQHF. This sequence joins TRBV5-6 and TRBJ1-5, with 7 positions matching TRBD1. With V trimmed by 0 bases and J by 7 bases, 10 bases remained unmatched. Germline V gene data show CDR1 as SGHDT and CDR2 as YYEEEE. The length of the CDR3 is 16 residues.

At least ten counts were recorded for this clonotype. The genes are TRBV2 and TRBJ1-3, with D perhaps TRBD1 (6 bases). CDR3 length equals 14 residues. Germline loops: CDR1 SNHLY, CDR2 FYNNEI. Between the trimmed V and J ends, which lost 5 bases and 4 bases, there was a span of 12 bases. The CDR3 here is CASSPNRVGNTIYF. For the CDR3, the DNA is TGTGCCAGCAGTCCCAACAGGGTCGGAAACACCATATATTTT.